The rows below give T cell receptor beta chains drawn from one sample of a study of shared clonotypes between healthy human individuals. The repertoire was sequenced with immunoSEQ multiplex PCR; TCRdb's copy has only in-frame clones and lacks some. This sample yields hundreds of thousands of clones, of which approximately 97% are seen a single time; approximately 0.057% belongs to the top ten. What was sequenced was naive CD4+ T cells sorted from blood. These receptors were collected from a woman aged 25 to 39 in good health. CDR3s include the opening cysteine and the closing phenylalanine or tryptophan. The D gene is left open where the match is weak. The size of a clone is reported for some rows only, either as once, few or many, or as a class for expanded clones.

v_gene: TRBV6-6
abundance: .
d_gene: .
j_gene: TRBJ1-1
CDR3nt: TGTGCCAGCAGTTACCTAGCTCAGGGTAGAAGCACTGAAGCTTTCTTT
CDR3aa: CASSYLAQGRSTEAFF

v_gene: TRBV9
abundance: .
d_gene: TRBD2
j_gene: TRBJ2-2
CDR3nt: TGTGCCAGCAGCCCAAGCGGGAGTAGCACCGGGGAGCTGTTTTTT
CDR3aa: CASSPSGSSTGELFF

v_gene: TRBV14
abundance: .
d_gene: TRBD1
j_gene: TRBJ1-1
CDR3nt: TGTGCCAGCAGCGCACCACAGGGGCACACTGAAGCTTTCTTT
CDR3aa: CASSAPQGHTEAFF

v_gene: TRBV9
abundance: .
d_gene: .
j_gene: TRBJ2-3
CDR3nt: TGTGCCAGCAGCGCGAATTCGGATACGCAGTATTTT
CDR3aa: CASSANSDTQYF

v_gene: TRBV2
abundance: .
d_gene: .
j_gene: TRBJ2-3
CDR3nt: TGTGCCAGCAGTGTAGTAGGGTTTGGTGGAGATACGCAGTATTTT
CDR3aa: CASSVVGFGGDTQYF

v_gene: TRBV7-8
abundance: .
d_gene: .
j_gene: TRBJ1-6
CDR3nt: TGTGCCAGCAGCTTAGCTGGAGGGGACATTTCAGATTCACCCCTCCACTTT
CDR3aa: CASSLAGGDISDSPLHF

v_gene: TRBV30
abundance: .
d_gene: .
j_gene: TRBJ1-5
CDR3nt: TGTGCCTGGAGTCGAAAAGGGGGTCAGCCCCAGCATTTT
CDR3aa: CAWSRKGGQPQHF

v_gene: TRBV29-1
abundance: .
d_gene: .
j_gene: TRBJ2-7
CDR3nt: TGCAGCGTTGCTACGGTTGCCTACGAGCAGTACTTC
CDR3aa: CSVATVAYEQYF

v_gene: TRBV19
abundance: .
d_gene: TRBD2
j_gene: TRBJ2-2
CDR3nt: TGTGCCAGTAGTCCGGGACTAGCGGGAATAGGGGAGCTGTTTTTT
CDR3aa: CASSPGLAGIGELFF

v_gene: TRBV7-3
abundance: .
d_gene: TRBD2
j_gene: TRBJ2-7
CDR3nt: TGTGCCAGCAGCATGGGACTAGCGGGAGTCTACGAGCAGTACTTC
CDR3aa: CASSMGLAGVYEQYF

v_gene: TRBV2
abundance: .
d_gene: TRBD1
j_gene: TRBJ1-2
CDR3nt: TGTGCCAGCAGTGCACAGGGGACTAACTATGGCTACACCTTC
CDR3aa: CASSAQGTNYGYTF

v_gene: TRBV9
abundance: .
d_gene: .
j_gene: TRBJ2-1
CDR3nt: TGTGCCAGCAGCGCTCGACTAGTAGACAATGAGCAGTTCTTC
CDR3aa: CASSARLVDNEQFF

v_gene: TRBV27
abundance: .
d_gene: .
j_gene: TRBJ2-7
CDR3nt: TGTGCCAGCAGTTTATCAGGGATATCCTCCTACGAGCAGTACTTC
CDR3aa: CASSLSGISSYEQYF

v_gene: TRBV18
abundance: .
d_gene: TRBD1
j_gene: TRBJ2-5
CDR3nt: TGTGCCAGCTCAGTTGGGACAGGATGGGAGACCCAGTACTTC
CDR3aa: CASSVGTGWETQYF

v_gene: TRBV2
abundance: .
d_gene: .
j_gene: TRBJ1-4
CDR3nt: TGTGCCAGCAGTGACAGAACAACTAATGAAAAACTGTTTTTT
CDR3aa: CASSDRTTNEKLFF

v_gene: TRBV28
abundance: .
d_gene: TRBD1
j_gene: TRBJ2-7
CDR3nt: TGTGCCAGCAAAGCGGGACAGGGAGGAAGGGAGCAGTACTTC
CDR3aa: CASKAGQGGREQYF

v_gene: TRBV27
abundance: .
d_gene: TRBD2
j_gene: TRBJ2-5
CDR3nt: TGTGCCAGCAGTCGAACGGGACTAGCCGGAGAGACCCAGTACTTC
CDR3aa: CASSRTGLAGETQYF

v_gene: TRBV13
abundance: .
d_gene: TRBD2
j_gene: TRBJ2-7
CDR3nt: TGTGCCAGCAGCTTAGAGCGGCTAGCGGGCCCCTACGAGCAGTACTTC
CDR3aa: CASSLERLAGPYEQYF

v_gene: TRBV18
abundance: .
d_gene: .
j_gene: TRBJ2-5
CDR3nt: TGTGCCAGCTCACCTTCACAAGAGACCCAGTACTTC
CDR3aa: CASSPSQETQYF

v_gene: TRBV6-1
abundance: .
d_gene: .
j_gene: TRBJ1-1
CDR3nt: TGTGCCAGCAGTGAAGAGGTCAGGGCTGCTTCTGAAGCTTTCTTT
CDR3aa: CASSEEVRAASEAFF

v_gene: TRBV28
abundance: .
d_gene: .
j_gene: TRBJ1-4
CDR3nt: TGTGCCAGCAAGGACAGTAGAATTGAAAAACTGTTTTTT
CDR3aa: CASKDSRIEKLFF

v_gene: TRBV7-9
abundance: .
d_gene: .
j_gene: TRBJ2-7
CDR3nt: TGTGCCAGCAGCCTGACTAGTCAGGGCTACGAGCAGTACTTC
CDR3aa: CASSLTSQGYEQYF

v_gene: TRBV29-1
abundance: once
d_gene: TRBD1
j_gene: TRBJ2-1
CDR3nt: TGCAGCGTTGAAGATCGCAGACAGGGAAACAATGAGCAGTTCTTC
CDR3aa: CSVEDRRQGNNEQFF

v_gene: TRBV7-9
abundance: .
d_gene: TRBD2
j_gene: TRBJ2-7
CDR3nt: TGTGCCAGCAGCCTGGGGGAGACTAGCGGAACCTACGAGCAGTACTTC
CDR3aa: CASSLGETSGTYEQYF

v_gene: TRBV7-9
abundance: .
d_gene: .
j_gene: TRBJ1-3
CDR3nt: TGTGCCAGCAGCTTAGATGCAGGGGCTGGAAACACCATATATTTT
CDR3aa: CASSLDAGAGNTIYF

v_gene: TRBV29-1
abundance: .
d_gene: TRBD1
j_gene: TRBJ2-7
CDR3nt: TGCAGCCTCCGGGACAGGACAATCCCCAGCTCCTACGAGCAGTACTTC
CDR3aa: CSLRDRTIPSSYEQYF

v_gene: TRBV5-1
abundance: .
d_gene: TRBD2
j_gene: TRBJ2-7
CDR3nt: TGCGCCAGCAGCTTGTTCGAGACTAGCGCGTCGAGCTCCTACGAGCAGTACTTC
CDR3aa: CASSLFETSASSSYEQYF

v_gene: TRBV2
abundance: .
d_gene: TRBD1
j_gene: TRBJ1-2
CDR3nt: TGTGCCAGCAGGACAGGGGCCAGCTATGGCTACACCTTC
CDR3aa: CASRTGASYGYTF

v_gene: TRBV19
abundance: .
d_gene: .
j_gene: TRBJ1-5
CDR3nt: TGTGCCAGCAAAAGGACAGAGGCGAGCAATCAGCCCCAGCATTTT
CDR3aa: CASKRTEASNQPQHF

v_gene: TRBV11-2
abundance: .
d_gene: TRBD1
j_gene: TRBJ2-2
CDR3nt: TGTGCCAGCAGCTCAGGGGGCACGAACACCGGGGAGCTGTTTTTT
CDR3aa: CASSSGGTNTGELFF

v_gene: TRBV5-4
abundance: once
d_gene: .
j_gene: TRBJ1-1
CDR3nt: TGTGCCAGCAGAAGGGGGGGAGTCACTGAAGCTTTCTTT
CDR3aa: CASRRGGVTEAFF

v_gene: TRBV2
abundance: .
d_gene: TRBD1
j_gene: TRBJ2-2
CDR3nt: TGTGCCAGCAGTACCTTAGGGACAGGGGGAAACACCGGGGAGCTGTTTTTT
CDR3aa: CASSTLGTGGNTGELFF

v_gene: TRBV7-3
abundance: .
d_gene: .
j_gene: TRBJ2-3
CDR3nt: TGTGCCAGCAGCTTGGGGAGCACAGATACGCAGTATTTT
CDR3aa: CASSLGSTDTQYF

v_gene: TRBV2
abundance: .
d_gene: TRBD1
j_gene: TRBJ1-5
CDR3nt: TGTGCCAGCAGTGAAGCGCTCGGACAGGGGTTTCAGCCCCAGCATTTT
CDR3aa: CASSEALGQGFQPQHF

v_gene: TRBV18
abundance: .
d_gene: .
j_gene: TRBJ2-1
CDR3nt: TGTGCCAGCTCACCGCAAGAGGGAGCCACATACAATGAGCAGTTCTTC
CDR3aa: CASSPQEGATYNEQFF

v_gene: TRBV28
abundance: .
d_gene: .
j_gene: TRBJ1-5
CDR3nt: TGTGCCAGCAGTGGGAGTCACAATCAGCCCCAGCATTTT
CDR3aa: CASSGSHNQPQHF

v_gene: TRBV18
abundance: .
d_gene: TRBD1
j_gene: TRBJ1-1
CDR3nt: TGTGCCAGCTCACCATCCTACTCGACAGGGGGCAGGTCTTTCTTT
CDR3aa: CASSPSYSTGGRSFF

v_gene: TRBV28
abundance: .
d_gene: .
j_gene: TRBJ2-3
CDR3nt: TGTGCCAGCAGTTTAGAACCCGAAAGCACAGATACGCAGTATTTT
CDR3aa: CASSLEPESTDTQYF

v_gene: TRBV6-5
abundance: once
d_gene: TRBD1
j_gene: TRBJ1-1
CDR3nt: TGTGCCAGCACCGACGGGACAGGGAGGTACACTGAAGCTTTCTTT
CDR3aa: CASTDGTGRYTEAFF

v_gene: TRBV5-4
abundance: .
d_gene: .
j_gene: TRBJ2-6
CDR3nt: TGTGCCAGCAGCCGATCCTCTGGGGCCAACGTCCTGACTTTC
CDR3aa: CASSRSSGANVLTF

v_gene: TRBV30
abundance: once
d_gene: .
j_gene: TRBJ1-3
CDR3nt: TGTGCCTGGAGTTCTGGAAACACCATATATTTT
CDR3aa: CAWSSGNTIYF

v_gene: TRBV29-1
abundance: .
d_gene: .
j_gene: TRBJ1-2
CDR3nt: TGCAGCGTTGAAAGGCCCAACGAGAAGGGCTACACCTTC
CDR3aa: CSVERPNEKGYTF

v_gene: TRBV30
abundance: .
d_gene: .
j_gene: TRBJ1-4
CDR3nt: TGTGCCTGGAGTACAACGGCAACTAATGAAAAACTGTTTTTT
CDR3aa: CAWSTTATNEKLFF

v_gene: TRBV6-5
abundance: .
d_gene: .
j_gene: TRBJ1-4
CDR3nt: TGTGCCAGCAGTTATGTCGGACAGCGGGGAGAAAAACTGTTTTTT
CDR3aa: CASSYVGQRGEKLFF